These 4 T cell receptor beta chains share one sample of origin, sequenced in a study of tumor-infiltrating lymphocytes in localized non-small cell lung cancer. Clones were read by immunoSEQ multiplex PCR, and TCRdb kept only the in-frame ones, dropping some. The sample includes 20,000 to 25,000 clones, approximately 80% of them seen just once. The sequenced material came from lung tumor tissue. The receptor source for this set is a human donor with non-small cell lung cancer.

The CDR3 sequence is CASSLTYEQYF. In nucleotides, the CDR3 is TGTGCCAGCAGTCTCACCTACGAGCAGTACTTC. This chain links TRBV28 with TRBJ2-7, with D hard to call. This CDR3 has 11 amino acids. Deletions cut 5 bases from V and 2 bases from J, with 4 bases between. CDR1 MDHEN and CDR2 SYDVKM come from the germline V gene.

The gene calls are TRBV14 and TRBJ1-3; D gene unclear. The V and J ends lost 1 base and 5 bases respectively, with 0 bases between them. CDR3 size: 11 residues. Per the germline V gene, CDR1 is SGHDN and CDR2 is FVKESK. The CDR3: CASSQGNTIYF. The DNA for the CDR3 is TGTGCCAGCAGCCAAGGAAACACCATATATTTT.

The chain employs TRBV28 and TRBJ2-1; 11 positions agree with TRBD2. The CDR3 runs 13 residues. Trimming cost V 8 bases and J 10 bases; bases outside gene matches: 7. Germline CDR1 reads MDHEN; CDR2 reads SYDVKM. The CDR3 DNA is TGTGCCAGCTTAGCGGGAGGGCCCGGAGAGCAGTTCTTC. This sequence encodes CASLAGGPGEQFF.

This chain links TRBV11-2 with TRBJ2-5; TRBD2 matches at 10 bases. J was trimmed by 4 bases and V by 10 bases; bases with no gene match: 15. CDR1 and CDR2 (germline): SGHAT, FQNNGV. CDR3 size: 16 residues. For the CDR3, the DNA is TGTGCCAACTCCAAGGGAGCGGGAGGGCGGGGAGAGACCCAGTACTTC. Its translation is CANSKGAGGRGETQYF.